Detailed here is one TCR beta chain. Its antigen is currently not known. There are no base qualities to consult, and no much larger clone falls within one base. This sample is drawn from a study of OX40 agonist ivuxolimab in advanced cancers. For the study in its entirety: Ivuxolimab was a fully human IgG2 agonistic monoclonal antibody targeting the costimulatory receptor OX40 (CD134). Patients were allowed to have had prior anti-PD-1, anti-PD-L1 or anti-CTLA-4 therapy, and approximately 37% of the dose-escalation patients had been treated with checkpoint inhibitors. Peripheral TCRbeta sequencing was intended to test whether TCR sequence diversity was altered and clonal T-cell expansion was caused by ivuxolimab. The paper covers the monotherapy dose-escalation part of the phase I ivuxolimab trial, which included N ≈ 50 patients. Intravenous ivuxolimab was administered to patients every 2 weeks at six dose levels: 0.01, 0.1, 0.3, 1.5, 3 and 10 mg/kg. The dose-escalation cohort was about 83% male with a mean age of about 54 years, ranging from roughly 23 to 79. Of the approximately 50 dose-escalation patients, hepatocellular carcinoma was present in roughly 19, melanoma in approximately 15, renal cell carcinoma in 9 and head and neck cancer in 9. Partial responses were achieved by three dose-escalation patients, of whom one had hepatocellular carcinoma and two had cutaneous melanoma. Paper-wide results and their limitations: In the 0.1-3.0 mg/kg groups, partial responders were among the patients with the lowest normalized peripheral clonal expansion, particularly in CD8+ T cells. After ivuxolimab, CD8+ T cells had more expanded clones than CD4+ T cells on average. Low levels of normalized T-cell clonal expansion were also seen in some patients who did not respond. At doses of 0.1 to 3.0 mg/kg, clonal expansion of both CD4+ and CD8+ blood T cells was observed from baseline to week 6. The antigen specificity of the clonally expanded peripheral T cells was not determined.

The trial excluded patients who had a history of autoimmune disease or who were on systemic immunosuppression. Peripheral blood for TCR sequencing was collected from all dose cohorts at baseline, on cycle 4 day 1, and on cycle 7 day 1. Samples came from an open-label, multicenter, first-in-human phase I dose-escalation trial of ivuxolimab. Adults with locally advanced or metastatic melanoma, renal cell, hepatocellular, or head and neck squamous cell carcinoma were enrolled in the trial. Before TCR sequencing, CD4+ and CD8+ T cells were separately sorted from peripheral blood. Genomic DNA was extracted from sorted cells for sequencing of the TCRbeta CDR3 region. The immunoSEQ Assay was used to sequence the TCRbeta CDR3 regions. The source is immuneACCESS, and TCRdb retained only in-frame sequences with V and J called. Part of the clones is not carried over; for the studies checked, unresolved V genes explain less than half of this, and the remainder is unexplained. Counted in this sample were approximately 46,000 clones; approximately 80% of them appeared once. 3% to 4% of the sample is held by the ten biggest clonotypes.

The germline V gene gives CDR1 as LGHNA and CDR2 as YSLEER. The germline V end is reduced by 4 bases and the J end by 3 bases; junction bases left unmatched: 5. The CDR3, from cysteine to phenylalanine, totals 16 residues. Just the 48-base CDR3 DNA is kept, in frame starting at base 1. This clonotype was sampled from an adult with an advanced solid tumor such as melanoma, head and neck, liver or kidney cancer. Sequencing was performed on CD4+ or CD8+ T cells sorted from blood, taken in a trial of the OX40 agonist ivuxolimab. The rearrangement joined TRBV4-3 to TRBJ2-5; TRBD2 lines up with 13 middle nucleotides. The bases are TGCGCCAGCAGCCCAAGGACTAGCGGGAGTAAAGAGACCCAGTACTTC. This sequence encodes CASSPRTSGSKETQYF.